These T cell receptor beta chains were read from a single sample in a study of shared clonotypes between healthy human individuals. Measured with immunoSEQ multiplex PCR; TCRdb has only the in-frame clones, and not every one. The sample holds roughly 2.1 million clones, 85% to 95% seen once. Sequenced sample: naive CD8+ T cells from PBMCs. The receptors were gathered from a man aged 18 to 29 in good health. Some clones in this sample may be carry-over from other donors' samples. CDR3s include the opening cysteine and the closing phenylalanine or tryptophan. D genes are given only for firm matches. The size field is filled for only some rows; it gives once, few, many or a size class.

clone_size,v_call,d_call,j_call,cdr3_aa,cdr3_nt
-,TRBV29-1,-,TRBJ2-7,CSVSGLLTGTSNYEQYF,TGCAGCGTTTCGGGACTCCTGACCGGGACTTCCAACTACGAGCAGTACTTC
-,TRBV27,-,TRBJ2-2,CASSPSRTVRTGELFF,TGTGCCAGCAGTCCCTCCAGGACAGTACGCACCGGGGAGCTGTTTTTT
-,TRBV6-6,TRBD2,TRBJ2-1,CASSYSMGLAARGQFF,TGTGCCAGCAGTTACTCGATGGGACTAGCGGCTCGGGGGCAGTTCTTC
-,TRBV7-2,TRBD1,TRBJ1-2,CASSLRDRVFDYGYTF,TGTGCCAGCAGCTTAAGGGACAGGGTTTTTGACTATGGCTACACCTTC
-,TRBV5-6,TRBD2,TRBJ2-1,CASYPNVGLAGNEQFF,TGTGCCAGCTACCCGAACGTCGGACTAGCGGGGAATGAGCAGTTCTTC
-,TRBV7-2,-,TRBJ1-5,CASSLDTDNQPQHF,TGTGCCAGCAGCTTAGACACAGACAATCAGCCCCAGCATTTT
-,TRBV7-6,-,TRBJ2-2,CASSTPQGNTGELFF,TGTGCCAGCAGCACACCTCAGGGGAACACCGGGGAGCTGTTTTTT
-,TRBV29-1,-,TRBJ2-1,CSALLGYEQFF,TGCAGCGCCTTACTCGGATACGAGCAGTTCTTC
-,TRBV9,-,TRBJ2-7,CASSPRAGGEQYF,TGTGCCAGCAGCCCCAGGGCCGGCGGGGAGCAGTACTTC
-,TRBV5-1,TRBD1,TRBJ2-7,CASSIQRQGDEQYF,TGCGCCAGCAGCATACAGCGACAGGGGGACGAGCAGTACTTC
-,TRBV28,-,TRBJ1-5,CASSSAGLYQPQHF,TGTGCCAGCAGTTCAGCGGGACTTTATCAGCCCCAGCATTTT
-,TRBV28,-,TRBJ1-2,CASSFRGVAYGYTF,TGTGCCAGCAGTTTTCGTGGAGTAGCTTATGGCTACACCTTC
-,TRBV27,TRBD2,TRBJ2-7,CASILRPEASGTTFHEQYF,TGTGCCAGCATTTTAAGACCCGAAGCTAGCGGGACAACTTTCCACGAGCAGTACTTC
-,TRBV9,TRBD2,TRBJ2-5,CASSSSVSSGGQETQYF,TGTGCCAGCTCCTCTAGCGTGTCTAGCGGGGGACAAGAGACCCAGTACTTC
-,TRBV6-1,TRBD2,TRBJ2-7,CASSEGTRSYEQYF,TGTGCCAGCAGTGAAGGGACTAGATCCTACGAGCAGTACTTC
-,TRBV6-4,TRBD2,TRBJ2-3,CASSDWGLATTDTQYF,TGTGCCAGCAGTGACTGGGGACTAGCGACCACAGATACGCAGTATTTT
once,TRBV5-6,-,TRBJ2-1,CASSFGRFSYNEQFF,TGTGCCAGCAGCTTTGGGAGGTTCTCCTACAATGAGCAGTTCTTC
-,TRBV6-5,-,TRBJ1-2,CASSYTPDYGYTF,TGTGCCAGCAGTTACACGCCGGACTATGGCTACACCTTC
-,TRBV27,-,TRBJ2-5,CASSLGETQYF,TGTGCCAGCAGCTTAGGGGAGACCCAGTACTTC
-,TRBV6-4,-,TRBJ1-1,CASSVRRQPNTEAFF,TGTGCCAGCAGTGTTCGTAGACAGCCGAACACTGAAGCTTTCTTT
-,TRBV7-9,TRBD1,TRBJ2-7,CASSNSRDRPYEQYF,TGTGCCAGCAGCAATTCTCGGGACAGGCCTTACGAGCAGTACTTC
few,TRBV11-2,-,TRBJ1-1,CASTPPSNTEAFF,TGTGCCAGCACCCCGCCGTCCAACACTGAAGCTTTCTTT
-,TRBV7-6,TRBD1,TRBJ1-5,CASSRDRGRAQPQHF,TGTGCCAGCAGCCGGGACAGGGGGAGGGCTCAGCCCCAGCATTTT
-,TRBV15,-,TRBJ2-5,CATSYSGFQETQYF,TGTGCCACCAGCTACAGTGGATTCCAAGAGACCCAGTACTTC
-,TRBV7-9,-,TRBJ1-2,CASSLSRGGYGYTF,TGTGCCAGCAGCTTGTCGAGGGGAGGCTATGGCTACACCTTC
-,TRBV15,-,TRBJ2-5,CATKGQQETQYF,TGTGCCACCAAGGGGCAGCAAGAGACCCAGTACTTC
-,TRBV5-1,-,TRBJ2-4,CASSPSFGTLKNIQYF,TGCGCCAGCAGCCCCTCTTTTGGGACCCTCAAAAACATTCAGTACTTC
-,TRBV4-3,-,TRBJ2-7,CASSQILGGSPTYEQYF,TGCGCCAGCAGCCAGATCCTGGGGGGTAGCCCTACCTACGAGCAGTACTTC